Each of the 17 T cell receptor beta chains below was sequenced from the same sample in a study of T cells in women clearing cervical HPV infection (dated 2018 in TCRdb). The library was built by means of the immunoSEQ multiplex PCR assay. TCRdb stores this immuneACCESS table with in-frame sequences only. Part of the clones is absent; in the studies checked, under half of the shortfall reflects unresolved V genes, and no reason is known for the rest. This sample's table has entries for roughly 30,000 clones. The ten largest account for approximately 2.8% of the sample. Sequenced input: blood buffy coat. The receptors were sampled from a woman between 18 and 69 years old with a cervical HPV16 infection that either progressed to CIN3+ or cleared (not recorded which).

Comments on this clone: The CDR3 end is not reached by the read, which stops 3 residues before it; the germline J gene fills it in. This sample includes further DNA sequences coding for the same CDR3. This rearrangement joins TRBV19 to TRBJ1-1; 9 positions agree with TRBD1. V lost 8 bases, J lost 1 base, and 8 bases stayed unmatched. CDR3 length: 15 amino acids. CDR1 LNHDA and CDR2 SQIVND come from the germline V gene (reference sequence). This CDR3 reads CASSRPGQGNTEAFF. The covered CDR3 bases are TGTGCCAGTTCTAGGCCGGGACAGGGGAACACTGAA.

The DNA read from the CDR3 is TGTGCCAGCAGTGAGTTAGACAGCTATGGC. This codes for CASSELDSYG. The full-length CDR3 reads as CASSELDSYGYTF. The chain carries TRBV2 and TRBJ1-2; the D gene is possibly TRBD1 (5 bases). Read coverage stops 3 residues before the CDR3 terminus; the germline J gene supplies the remainder. The germline V gene encodes CDR1 SNHLY and CDR2 FYNNEI. The V and J ends lost 3 bases and 4 bases respectively, with 9 bases between them. CDR3 length equals 13 residues.

On this clone: Coverage ceases 3 residues before the CDR3 finishes, and the germline J gene fills in the end. The J gene is TRBJ2-1, the V gene TRBV5-1, with D possibly TRBD2 on 6 matching bases. Per germline, CDR1 SGHRS and CDR2 YFSETQ. V was clipped by 0 bases and J by 6 bases, with 10 bases between them. The CDR3 spans 14 residues. Partial CDR3 DNA: TGCGCCAGCAGCTTGGGGACTATCGGCAATGAG. Protein product: CASSLGTIGNE. The CDR3 as a whole reads CASSLGTIGNEQFF.

Frequency places this clone as medium-sized. The CDR3 end falls 3 residues outside the read, so it is completed with the germline J gene. The chain is built from TRBV18 and TRBJ2-2; 7 bases are shared with TRBD1. Germline V gene data show CDR1 as KGHSH and CDR2 as LQKENI. CDR3 length equals 14 residues. After removal of 3 bases from V and 6 bases from J, the junction contained 4 bases not matched to a gene. The DNA read from the CDR3 is TGTGCCAGCTCACCGAACACAGGGGCCGGGGAG. This sequence encodes CASSPNTGAGE. The whole CDR3 sequence reads CASSPNTGAGELFF.

On this clone itself: The read terminates 3 residues before the CDR3 end, so the remaining end is supplied by the germline J gene. The V call is TRBV20-1, the J call TRBJ1-2; perhaps TRBD1 as D (5 bases). This CDR3 has 12 amino acids. V was clipped by 5 bases and J by 5 bases, with 12 bases between them. From germline, CDR1 is DFQATT and CDR2 SNEGSKA (reference sequence). The CDR3: CSAYFRGYGYTF. The part of the CDR3 DNA that was read is TGCAGTGCTTACTTCCGGGGGTATGGC.

In the case of this clone: The read gets to within 3 residues of the CDR3 end, and the germline J gene fills in the rest. The V and J genes are TRBV7-9 and TRBJ2-3; D ambiguous. The CDR3 contains 11 residues. From germline, CDR1 is SEHNR and CDR2 FQNEAQ (reference sequence). CDR3 bases read: TGTGCCAGCAGCTCCAGACATTCG. As protein: CASSSRHS. The CDR3 as a whole reads CASSSRHSQYF.

Comment on this clone: The CDR3 extends 3 residues past the end of the read, so its final part is completed from the germline J gene. The rearrangement joins TRBV12-3 or TRBV12-4 to TRBJ2-7; 9 bases align to TRBD1. V trimming: 5 bases; J trimming: 3 bases; junction bases outside the gene matches: 8. The CDR3 is made up of 15 amino acids. The sequenced part of the CDR3 DNA is TGTGCCAGCAGTCAGGCGCCGGGACAGGGCTACGAG. Amino acid sequence: CASSQAPGQGYE. The entire CDR3 protein reads CASSQAPGQGYEQYF.

A note on this clone: Read data end 3 residues before the CDR3 end; the end is taken from the germline J gene. This chain uses TRBV7-2 with TRBJ1-2; D unclear. Germline V CDR1 and CDR2: SGHTA, FQGNSA. The CDR3 contains 15 residues. V was trimmed by 3 bases and J by 0 bases, leaving 11 bases between them. The CDR3 spells CASSFPTSSNYGYTF. The CDR3 bases that were read are TGTGCCAGCAGCTTCCCGACAAGTTCTAACTATGGC. Combining the CDR3 with reference TRBV7-2 and TRBJ1-2 gives the whole variable domain GAGVSQSPSNKVTEKGKDVELRCDPISGHTALYWYRQSLGQGLEFLIYFQGNSAPDKSGLPSDRFSAERTGGSVSTLTIQRTQQEDSAVYLCASSFPTSSNYGYTFGSGTRLTVV.

In regard to this clone: Read data end 3 residues before the CDR3 end; the end is taken from the germline J gene. The chain carries TRBV7-9 and TRBJ2-5; D may correspond to TRBD1 or TRBD2 (5 bases each). The CDR3 has 14 residues. With 5 bases removed from V and 4 bases from J, the gap between germline ends came to 14 bases. Germline V gene sequence: CDR1 SEHNR, CDR2 FQNEAQ (reference sequence). The sequenced CDR3 bases are TGTGCCAGCAGCCACCCTGCAGGGAGAGAGACC. Translating it yields CASSHPAGRET. The CDR3 as a whole reads CASSHPAGRETQYF. Filled out from reference TRBV7-9 and TRBJ2-5, the complete variable domain reads DTGVSQNPRHKITKRGQNVTFRCDPISEHNRLYWYRQTLGQGPEFLTYFQNEAQLEKSRLLSDRFSAERPKGSFSTLEIQRTEQGDSAMYLCASSHPAGRETQYFGPGTRLLVL.

With respect to this clone: The CDR3 goes on 3 residues after the read ends, and that part is filled in from the germline J gene. The chain is built from TRBV2 and TRBJ2-3, with TRBD2 matching 7 bases. The CDR3 is made up of 14 amino acids. With V trimmed by 7 bases and J by 6 bases, 10 bases remained unmatched. Germline CDR1 reads SNHLY; CDR2 reads FYNNEI. CDR3 loop: CASKGAGSVDTQYF. CDR3 DNA (partial): TGTGCCAGCAAGGGAGCGGGGTCCGTCGATACG.

The covered CDR3 bases are TGTGCCAGCAGCTTAGGGACAGGGGTTAATTCACCA. It encodes CASSLGTGVNSP. The entire CDR3 sequence reads CASSLGTGVNSPLFF. The V and J genes are TRBV7-3 and TRBJ1-4; 10 bases align to TRBD1. The read ends 3 residues shy of where the CDR3 ends; the end is completed using the germline J gene. In germline, CDR1 is SGHTA, CDR2 FQGTGA. The CDR3 has 15 residues.

On this clone itself: Sequencing ends 3 residues short of the CDR3 end; the germline J gene provides the rest. In the same sample, other DNA sequences code for this CDR3. This sequence joins TRBV18 and TRBJ1-3, with TRBD1 as a possible D gene (5 bases). Germline-derived CDR1 and CDR2 are KGHSH and LQKENI. This CDR3 is built from 17 residues. Trimming took off 6 bases at V and 0 bases at J, with 18 bases between the two ends. Incomplete CDR3 DNA: TGTGCCAGCTCCCCTCTACAGCACAGGCGCTCTGGAAACACC. Translation gives CASSPLQHRRSGNT. The CDR3 as a whole reads CASSPLQHRRSGNTIYF.

The CDR3 protein is CASSPPGLEGTQYF. CDR3 DNA (partial): TGTGCCAGCTCACCACCGGGACTAGAAGGGACC. This chain joins TRBV18 and TRBJ2-5, with TRBD2 matching 8 bases. The read stops 3 residues short of the end of the CDR3; the missing end is completed from the germline J gene. V lost 0 bases, J lost 7 bases, and 4 bases stayed unmatched. This CDR3 is built from 14 residues. Germline lookup yields CDR1 KGHSH and CDR2 LQKENI.

Points on this clone: The read terminates 3 residues before the CDR3 end, so the remaining end is supplied by the germline J gene. The genes are TRBV20-1 and TRBJ1-4; D gene ambiguous. The CDR3 has 14 amino acids. V shed 4 bases and J shed 5 bases, with 14 bases lying between them. The germline V gene has CDR1 DFQATT and CDR2 SNEGSKA (reference sequence). The sequenced CDR3 bases are TGCAGTGCTACAACAGCTCCCCCCAATGAAAAA. Amino acid sequence: CSATTAPPNEK. The full CDR3 protein reads CSATTAPPNEKLFF.

A word on this clone: The read is 3 residues too short to cover the CDR3 end, so that end is filled in from the germline J gene. V usage is TRBV19 and J usage is TRBJ1-6; weak D call: TRBD1 (6 bases). Germline CDR1 reads LNHDA; CDR2 reads SQIVND (reference sequence). The CDR3 is 16 residues long. V lost 5 bases and J 2 bases, leaving 13 bases between the germline ends. The CDR3 region is CASSLFGGTYNSPLHF. Partial CDR3 DNA: TGTGCCAGTAGTCTATTTGGGGGCACCTATAATTCACCC.

Details on this clone: The read falls 3 residues short of the CDR3 end, and the missing part is taken from the germline J gene. The chain links TRBV18 to TRBJ2-3; no clear D gene. Germline CDR1 reads KGHSH; CDR2 reads LQKENI. The CDR3 covers 15 residues. The CDR3 protein is CASSPLADSNQPQYF. Partial CDR3 DNA: TGTGCCAGCTCACCACTCGCGGATAGCAATCAGCCG.

As for this clone: Coverage ceases 3 residues before the CDR3 finishes, and the germline J gene fills in the end. The V gene is TRBV19, the J gene TRBJ1-2; D not resolved. The germline V gene encodes CDR1 LNHDA and CDR2 SQIVND (reference sequence). The CDR3 covers 15 residues. CDR3 DNA (partial): TGTGCCAGCAGTCGAGGGCCCCAAGGCTACAATGAC. It yields the protein CASSRGPQGYND. The CDR3, in full, reads CASSRGPQGYNDYTF. Drawing the rest from reference TRBV19 and TRBJ1-2, the complete variable domain is DGGITQSPKYLFRKEGQNVTLSCEQNLNHDAMYWYRQDPGQGLRLIYYSQIVNDFQKGDIAEGYSVSREKKESFPLTVTSAQKNPTAFYLCASSRGPQGYNDYTFGSGTRLTVV.